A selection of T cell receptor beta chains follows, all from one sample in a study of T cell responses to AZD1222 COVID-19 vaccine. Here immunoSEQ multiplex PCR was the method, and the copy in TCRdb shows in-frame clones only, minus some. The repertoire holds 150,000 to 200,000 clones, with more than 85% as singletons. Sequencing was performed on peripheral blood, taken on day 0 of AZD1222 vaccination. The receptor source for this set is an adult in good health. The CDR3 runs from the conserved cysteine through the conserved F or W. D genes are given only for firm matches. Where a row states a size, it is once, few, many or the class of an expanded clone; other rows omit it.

CDR3aa: CASSRKRGQETQYF
CDR3nt: TGTGCCAGCAGCCGAAAGCGGGGTCAGGAGACCCAGTACTTC
j_gene: TRBJ2-5
d_gene: TRBD2
abundance: NA
v_gene: TRBV6-5

CDR3aa: CASSDYQRGNTGELFF
CDR3nt: TGTGCCAGCAGTGACTACCAGCGGGGCAACACCGGGGAGCTGTTTTTT
j_gene: TRBJ2-2
d_gene: TRBD2
abundance: NA
v_gene: TRBV6-1

CDR3aa: CASSPTGLAGVKQFF
CDR3nt: TGTGCCAGCAGTCCTACTGGACTAGCGGGTGTAAAGCAGTTCTTC
j_gene: TRBJ2-1
d_gene: TRBD2
abundance: NA
v_gene: TRBV6-5

CDR3aa: CASSPLTGGYGYTF
CDR3nt: TGTGCCAGCAGCCCACTGACAGGGGGCTATGGCTACACCTTC
j_gene: TRBJ1-2
d_gene: TRBD1
abundance: once
v_gene: TRBV9

CDR3aa: CASSPGNGGANEKLFF
CDR3nt: TGTGCCAGCTCACCCGGAAACGGGGGGGCTAATGAAAAACTGTTTTTT
j_gene: TRBJ1-4
d_gene: NA
abundance: NA
v_gene: TRBV18

CDR3aa: CSARDIRTQYF
CDR3nt: TGCAGTGCTAGGGACATCCGGACGCAGTATTTT
j_gene: TRBJ2-3
d_gene: NA
abundance: NA
v_gene: TRBV20-1

CDR3aa: CATSDLWDEQYF
CDR3nt: TGTGCCACCAGTGATTTGTGGGACGAGCAGTACTTC
j_gene: TRBJ2-7
d_gene: NA
abundance: once
v_gene: TRBV24-1

CDR3aa: CASSLDGGHTSNYGYTF
CDR3nt: TGTGCCAGCAGCTTAGACGGAGGACACACGAGTAACTATGGCTACACCTTC
j_gene: TRBJ1-2
d_gene: NA
abundance: NA
v_gene: TRBV13

CDR3aa: CASRQQGDSNQPQHF
CDR3nt: TGTGCCAGCAGGCAACAGGGAGATAGCAATCAGCCCCAGCATTTT
j_gene: TRBJ1-5
d_gene: NA
abundance: NA
v_gene: TRBV7-2

CDR3aa: CASRMVIWSSGYTF
CDR3nt: TGTGCCAGCAGGATGGTTATTTGGTCGTCTGGCTACACCTTC
j_gene: TRBJ1-2
d_gene: NA
abundance: NA
v_gene: TRBV5-6

CDR3aa: CASSITSGATYEQYF
CDR3nt: TGTGCCAGCAGCATAACTAGCGGGGCCACCTACGAGCAGTACTTC
j_gene: TRBJ2-7
d_gene: TRBD2
abundance: NA
v_gene: TRBV2

CDR3aa: CASSLYGPGEGTGELFF
CDR3nt: TGTGCCAGCAGCTTATACGGTCCGGGGGAGGGCACCGGGGAGCTGTTTTTT
j_gene: TRBJ2-2
d_gene: TRBD2
abundance: NA
v_gene: TRBV7-2

CDR3aa: CAWSVRLLRAGNTIYF
CDR3nt: TGTGCCTGGAGTGTACGGCTCCTCCGAGCAGGAAACACCATATATTTT
j_gene: TRBJ1-3
d_gene: NA
abundance: once
v_gene: TRBV30

CDR3aa: CASSLESWGRGGMKQFF
CDR3nt: TGTGCCAGCAGCTTAGAGTCATGGGGCAGGGGGGGGATGAAGCAGTTCTTC
j_gene: TRBJ2-1
d_gene: NA
abundance: NA
v_gene: TRBV7-2

CDR3aa: CASSPNTGKAFF
CDR3nt: TGTGCCAGCAGCCCTAATACAGGGAAAGCTTTCTTT
j_gene: TRBJ1-1
d_gene: NA
abundance: NA
v_gene: TRBV7-8

CDR3aa: CASSRDSLNTEAFF
CDR3nt: TGTGCCAGCAGCCGGGACAGCCTGAACACTGAAGCTTTCTTT
j_gene: TRBJ1-1
d_gene: TRBD1
abundance: NA
v_gene: TRBV3-1/TRBV3-2

CDR3aa: CASSLGGLNNEQYF
CDR3nt: TGTGCCAGCAGCTTAGGGGGGCTTAACAACGAGCAGTACTTC
j_gene: TRBJ2-7
d_gene: NA
abundance: NA
v_gene: TRBV7-3

CDR3aa: CATDNPGRNTEAFF
CDR3nt: TGTGCCACCGACAACCCTGGACGGAACACTGAAGCTTTCTTT
j_gene: TRBJ1-1
d_gene: NA
abundance: NA
v_gene: TRBV6-5

CDR3aa: CASSWDTYEQYF
CDR3nt: TGTGCCAGCAGTTGGGACACCTACGAGCAGTACTTC
j_gene: TRBJ2-7
d_gene: NA
abundance: NA
v_gene: TRBV12-3/TRBV12-4

CDR3aa: CASSTPGGALNTGELFF
CDR3nt: TGCGCCAGCAGCACCCCCGGTGGAGCTTTGAACACCGGGGAGCTGTTTTTT
j_gene: TRBJ2-2
d_gene: NA
abundance: NA
v_gene: TRBV5-1

CDR3aa: CASSQGLRGETQYF
CDR3nt: TGCGCCAGCAGCCAGGGACTTAGGGGAGAGACCCAGTACTTC
j_gene: TRBJ2-5
d_gene: NA
abundance: once
v_gene: TRBV4-1

CDR3aa: CASRGGPYTEAFF
CDR3nt: TGTGCCAGCAGAGGGGGGCCCTACACTGAAGCTTTCTTT
j_gene: TRBJ1-1
d_gene: NA
abundance: NA
v_gene: TRBV2

CDR3aa: CASSPPSGSYGYTF
CDR3nt: TGTGCCAGCTCACCACCGAGCGGGTCCTATGGCTACACCTTC
j_gene: TRBJ1-2
d_gene: NA
abundance: NA
v_gene: TRBV18

CDR3aa: CASSDRGNSPLHF
CDR3nt: TGCGCCAGCAGCGACAGGGGCAATTCACCCCTCCACTTT
j_gene: TRBJ1-6
d_gene: TRBD1
abundance: NA
v_gene: TRBV4-1

CDR3aa: CSASVGSYSYEQYF
CDR3nt: TGCAGTGCTAGTGTCGGGTCCTACTCCTACGAGCAGTACTTC
j_gene: TRBJ2-7
d_gene: NA
abundance: NA
v_gene: TRBV20-1

CDR3aa: CASSPREGTNSPLHF
CDR3nt: TGTGCCAGCTCACCACGGGAGGGGACGAATTCACCCCTCCACTTT
j_gene: TRBJ1-6
d_gene: NA
abundance: NA
v_gene: TRBV18

CDR3aa: CASSVFPYNEQFF
CDR3nt: TGTGCCAGCTCAGTGTTCCCCTACAATGAGCAGTTCTTC
j_gene: TRBJ2-1
d_gene: NA
abundance: NA
v_gene: TRBV6-5

CDR3aa: CASSRRQSTEAFF
CDR3nt: TGTGCCAGCAGCCGGAGGCAGAGCACTGAAGCTTTCTTT
j_gene: TRBJ1-1
d_gene: NA
abundance: NA
v_gene: TRBV2